Presented here are 13 T cell receptor beta chains from one specimen sequenced in a study of circulating tumor DNA in untreated peripheral T-cell lymphoma. Produced via immunoSEQ multiplex PCR; TCRdb's table is partial and in-frame only. This sample has about 600 clones; 75% to 90% occur once, and the top ten carry roughly a tenth. Sample: cell-free DNA from blood serum. These receptor sequences come from a human donor with peripheral T-cell lymphoma.

This chain joins TRBV27 and TRBJ1-1, with TRBD1 matching 8 bases. CDR3 length equals 16 residues. CDR1 and CDR2 from the germline V gene are MNHEY and SMNVEV (reference sequence). V was pared by 5 bases and J by 5 bases, with 13 bases of the junction left unmatched. The CDR3 bases are TGTGCCAGCAGTATTAACAGGGGGAAGAAAGCGACTGAAGCTTTCTTT. Translated: CASSINRGKKATEAFF.

The chain joins TRBV13 to TRBJ2-7, with TRBD2 matching 12 bases. J was trimmed by 4 bases and V by 4 bases; bases with no gene match: 5. The CDR3 runs to 15 residues. Germline V gives CDR1 PRHDT, CDR2 FYEKMQ (reference sequence). For the CDR3, the DNA is TGTGCCAGCAGCTCCCGGACTAGCGGGATGTACGAGCAGTACTTC. Translated, it gives CASSSRTSGMYEQYF.

The chain is built from TRBV2 and TRBJ2-2; 7 positions agree with TRBD2. V shed 6 bases, J shed 5 bases, and the junction held 15 bases outside the gene matches. The germline gives CDR1 SNHLY, CDR2 FYNNEI. The CDR3 length is 17 residues. The CDR3 DNA follows: TGTGCCAGCAGCACCGGAAACGCACTAGCGTTGACCGGGGAGCTGTTTTTT. Its translation is CASSTGNALALTGELFF.

The rearrangement joins TRBV2 to TRBJ2-1; the D gene is possibly TRBD2 (5 bases). With 10 bases removed from V and 3 bases from J, the gap between germline ends came to 13 bases. The germline gives CDR1 SNHLY, CDR2 FYNNEI. The CDR3 loop spans 13 amino acids. Written as DNA, the CDR3 is TGTGCCATCCGGACTGTCGGCTACAATGAGCAGTTCTTC. Its protein product is CAIRTVGYNEQFF.

V usage is TRBV4-1 and J usage is TRBJ2-4; 10 bases align to TRBD1. Germline CDR1 and CDR2: MGHRA and YSYEKL. The CDR3 runs 15 residues. The V segment lost 2 bases and the J segment 4 bases; nucleotides outside the gene matches: 2. CDR3 coding DNA: TGCGCCAGCAGCCAAACGGACAGGGGGAAAAACATTCAGTACTTC. Its translation is CASSQTDRGKNIQYF.

The rearrangement uses TRBV15 and TRBJ2-3, with 12 bases that match TRBD2. The germline V gene has CDR1 LNHNV and CDR2 YYDKDF (reference sequence). The V gene end was trimmed by 5 bases and the J gene end by 1 base; junction bases not matched to a gene: 4. The CDR3 loop spans 16 amino acids. This CDR3 reads CATSGRLAGGTDTQYF. The CDR3 nucleotides read TGTGCCACCAGCGGCAGACTAGCGGGGGGCACAGATACGCAGTATTTT.

The J gene is TRBJ1-5, the V gene TRBV10-1; D not resolved. V lost 1 base, J lost 2 bases, and 18 bases lay in between. CDR1 and CDR2 (germline): WNHNN, SYGVQD (reference sequence). There are 18 residues in the CDR3. The CDR3 region has the DNA TGCGCCAGCAGTGAGTATATAGATGCTAACTATGGCAATCAGCCCCAGCATTTT. Protein product: CASSEYIDANYGNQPQHF.

This chain links TRBV7-2 with TRBJ2-1; 7 positions agree with TRBD2. The CDR3 spans 12 residues. V lost 4 bases to trimming and J lost 10 bases; unmatched junction nucleotides: 4. The germline gives CDR1 SGHTA, CDR2 FQGNSA. The DNA for the CDR3 is TGTGCCAGCAGCTCACTAGCGTACGAGCAGTTCTTC. Its translation: CASSSLAYEQFF.

V usage is TRBV27 and J usage is TRBJ2-7, with 7 nucleotides matching TRBD2. The CDR3 covers 16 residues. Trimming took 3 bases from V and 4 from J; bases not matched to a gene: 12. The germline CDR1 and CDR2 sequences are MNHEY and SMNVEV (reference sequence). CDR3 bases: TGTGCCAGCAGTTTGGACGCGGGAGAAGGTTTTTACGAGCAGTACTTC. Translation gives CASSLDAGEGFYEQYF.

The rearrangement links TRBV6-5 to TRBJ2-7; D is ambiguous. Per the germline V gene, CDR1 is MNHEY and CDR2 is SVGAGI. This CDR3 region has 11 residues. V lost 5 bases and J lost 7, with 9 bases in between. CDR3 loop: CASSTLTEQYF. In DNA form, the CDR3 reads TGTGCCAGCAGTACCCTGACGGAGCAGTACTTC.

The chain links TRBV6-4 to TRBJ1-2; D gene unclear. CDR1 is MRHNA and CDR2 is SNTAGT in the germline V gene. This CDR3 contains 15 residues. V dropped 3 bases and J dropped 0 bases, with 11 bases sitting between them. This CDR3 is CASSEGWGANYGYTF. The CDR3 DNA sequence: TGTGCCAGCAGTGAGGGTTGGGGAGCTAACTATGGCTACACCTTC.

For the CDR3, the DNA is TGTGCCAGCAGCTTGGCCGGGGGATCGGCCAAAAACATTCAGTACTTC. Amino acid sequence: CASSLAGGSAKNIQYF. The J gene is TRBJ2-4, the V gene TRBV5-8; possibly TRBD2 for D (6 bases). Germline V lookup: CDR1 SGHTS, CDR2 YDEGEE. Deletions cut 0 bases from V and 1 base from J, with 11 bases between. The CDR3 consists of 16 residues.

V and J are TRBV5-1 and TRBJ2-7, with D maybe TRBD2 (6 bases). The ends were cut back, 5 bases at V and 1 base at J, with 10 bases in the middle. The CDR3 has 13 residues. Germline V lookup: CDR1 SGHRS, CDR2 YFSETQ. CDR3 in DNA: TGCGCCAGCAGTTTCGGGGGATCCTACGAGCAGTACTTC. It yields the protein CASSFGGSYEQYF.